The 2 T cell receptor beta chains below all came from one sample that was sequenced in a study of high-grade serous ovarian cancer treatment subgroups. Tumor samples were obtained before definitive surgery or chemotherapy. The data were produced by immunoSEQ multiplex PCR, yet TCRdb's version contains in-frame clones alone and is incomplete. The sample includes 5,000 or so clones, approximately 71% seen only once; the top ten take more than 15%. The source material was tumor tissue. These receptors all stem from a human donor with high-grade serous ovarian cancer.

The V gene is TRBV19, the J gene TRBJ2-7; tentative D call: TRBD1 (6 bases). V was trimmed by 0 bases and J by 5 bases, leaving 11 bases between them. Germline V gene sequence: CDR1 LNHDA, CDR2 SQIVND (reference sequence). This CDR3 has 14 amino acids. The CDR3 loop is CASSIDRGSHEQYF. The DNA of the CDR3 is TGTGCCAGTAGTATAGACAGGGGAAGCCACGAGCAGTACTTC.

V gene TRBV7-9 combines with J gene TRBJ2-4; no clear D. The germline gives CDR1 SEHNR, CDR2 FQNEAQ (reference sequence). Trimming cost V 5 bases and J 7 bases, with 9 bases left between them. The CDR3 runs 12 residues. Written as DNA, the CDR3 is TGTGCCAGCAGCGGAATGGGGAACATTCAGTACTTC. Translated: CASSGMGNIQYF.